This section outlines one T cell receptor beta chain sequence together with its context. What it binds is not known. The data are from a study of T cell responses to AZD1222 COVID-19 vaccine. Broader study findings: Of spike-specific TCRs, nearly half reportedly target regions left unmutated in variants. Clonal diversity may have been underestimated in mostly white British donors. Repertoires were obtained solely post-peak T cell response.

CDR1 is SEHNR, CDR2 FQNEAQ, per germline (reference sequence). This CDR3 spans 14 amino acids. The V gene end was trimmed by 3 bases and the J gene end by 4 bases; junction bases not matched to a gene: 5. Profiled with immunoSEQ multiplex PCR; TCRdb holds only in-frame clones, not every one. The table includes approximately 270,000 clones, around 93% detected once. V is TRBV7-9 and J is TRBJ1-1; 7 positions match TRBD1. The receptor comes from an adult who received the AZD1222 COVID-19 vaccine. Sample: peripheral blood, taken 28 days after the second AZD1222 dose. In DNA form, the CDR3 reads TGTGCCAGCAGCTTTGGACAGGCGGGCACTGAAGCTTTCTTT. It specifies CASSFGQAGTEAFF.